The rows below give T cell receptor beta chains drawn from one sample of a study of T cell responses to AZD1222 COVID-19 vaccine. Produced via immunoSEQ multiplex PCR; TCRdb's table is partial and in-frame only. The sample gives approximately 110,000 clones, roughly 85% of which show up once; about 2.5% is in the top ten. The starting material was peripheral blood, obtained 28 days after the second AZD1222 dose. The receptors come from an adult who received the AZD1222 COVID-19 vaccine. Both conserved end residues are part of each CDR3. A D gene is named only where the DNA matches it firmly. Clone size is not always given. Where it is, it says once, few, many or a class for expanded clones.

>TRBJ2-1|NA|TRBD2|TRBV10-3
CAISASGTSGSGEQFF
TGTGCCATCAGTGCTTCCGGGACTAGCGGGAGCGGAGAGCAGTTCTTC
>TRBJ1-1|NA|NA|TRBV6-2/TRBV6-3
CASSYSHGYTEAFF
TGTGCCAGCAGTTACTCGCACGGTTACACTGAAGCTTTCTTT
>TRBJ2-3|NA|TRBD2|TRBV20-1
CSASPRLAGRTDTQYF
TGCAGTGCTAGTCCCCGACTAGCGGGTCGCACAGATACGCAGTATTTT
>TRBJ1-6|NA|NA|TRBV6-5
CASSYAAGPLGPLHF
TGTGCCAGCAGTTACGCGGCAGGTCCCTTGGGTCCCCTCCACTTT
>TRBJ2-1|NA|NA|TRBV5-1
CASSLGGGRYNEQFF
TGCGCCAGCAGCTTGGGTGGCGGCCGGTACAATGAGCAGTTCTTC
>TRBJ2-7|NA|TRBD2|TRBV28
CASKGLAGGIGGEQYF
TGTGCCAGCAAAGGACTAGCGGGAGGGATAGGTGGCGAGCAGTACTTC
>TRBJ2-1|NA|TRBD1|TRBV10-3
CAISGRDRDLLF
TGTGCCATCAGTGGACGGGACAGGGACTTGCTCTTC
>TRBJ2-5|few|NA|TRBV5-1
CASSPSRTQETQYF
TGCGCCAGCAGCCCGAGTAGGACTCAAGAGACCCAGTACTTC
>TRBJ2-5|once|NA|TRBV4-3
CASSQDYLKTQYF
TGCGCCAGCAGCCAAGACTACTTAAAGACCCAGTACTTC
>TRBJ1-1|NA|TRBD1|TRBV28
CASRTDRERKAFF
TGTGCCAGCAGGACCGACAGGGAGAGGAAAGCTTTCTTT
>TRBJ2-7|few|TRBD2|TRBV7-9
CASSRGGLAGYEQYF
TGTGCCAGCAGCCGAGGAGGACTAGCGGGCTACGAGCAGTACTTC
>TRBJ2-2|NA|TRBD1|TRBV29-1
CSGGQGITGELFF
TGCAGCGGAGGACAGGGCATCACCGGGGAGCTGTTTTTT
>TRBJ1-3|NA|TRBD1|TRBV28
CASSSYGTGDRNTIYF
TGTGCCAGCAGTTCTTATGGGACAGGGGATAGAAACACCATATATTTT
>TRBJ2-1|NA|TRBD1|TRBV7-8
CASSLASAKDRANNEQFF
TGTGCCAGCAGCTTAGCGTCCGCAAAGGACAGGGCGAACAATGAGCAGTTCTTC
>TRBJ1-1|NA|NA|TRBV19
CASSPDSMNTEAFF
TGTGCCAGTAGTCCTGACAGTATGAACACTGAAGCTTTCTTT
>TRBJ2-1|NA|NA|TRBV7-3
CASSAVPGNEQFF
TGTGCCAGCAGCGCCGTGCCGGGCAATGAGCAGTTCTTC
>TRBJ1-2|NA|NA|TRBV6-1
CASSEAYRVSSYGYTF
TGTGCCAGCAGTGAAGCGTACAGGGTATCCAGCTATGGCTACACCTTC
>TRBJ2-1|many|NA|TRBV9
CASSVGTNHYNEQFF
TGTGCCAGCAGCGTAGGGACTAATCACTACAATGAGCAGTTCTTC
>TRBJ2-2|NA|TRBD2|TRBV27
CASSLSIELAVMWGELFF
TGTGCCAGCAGTTTATCGATTGAACTAGCGGTCATGTGGGGGGAGCTGTTTTTT
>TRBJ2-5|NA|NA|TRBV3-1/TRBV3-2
CASSQSFLLAPPGETQYF
TGTGCCAGCAGCCAAAGCTTCCTTCTAGCGCCACCGGGAGAGACCCAGTACTTC
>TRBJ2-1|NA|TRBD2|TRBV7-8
CASSRGTNPNNEQFF
TGTGCCAGCAGCCGAGGGACTAATCCAAACAATGAGCAGTTCTTC
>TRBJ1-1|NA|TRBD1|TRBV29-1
CSAGTALLNTEAFF
TGCAGCGCGGGGACAGCTCTTTTGAACACTGAAGCTTTCTTT
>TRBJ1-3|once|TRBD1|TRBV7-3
CASSLGQGFSSGNTIYF
TGTGCCAGCAGCTTAGGACAGGGGTTCAGTTCTGGAAACACCATATATTTT
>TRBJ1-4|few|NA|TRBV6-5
CASSLYRATNEKLFF
TGTGCCAGCAGCCTATATCGAGCAACTAATGAAAAACTGTTTTTT